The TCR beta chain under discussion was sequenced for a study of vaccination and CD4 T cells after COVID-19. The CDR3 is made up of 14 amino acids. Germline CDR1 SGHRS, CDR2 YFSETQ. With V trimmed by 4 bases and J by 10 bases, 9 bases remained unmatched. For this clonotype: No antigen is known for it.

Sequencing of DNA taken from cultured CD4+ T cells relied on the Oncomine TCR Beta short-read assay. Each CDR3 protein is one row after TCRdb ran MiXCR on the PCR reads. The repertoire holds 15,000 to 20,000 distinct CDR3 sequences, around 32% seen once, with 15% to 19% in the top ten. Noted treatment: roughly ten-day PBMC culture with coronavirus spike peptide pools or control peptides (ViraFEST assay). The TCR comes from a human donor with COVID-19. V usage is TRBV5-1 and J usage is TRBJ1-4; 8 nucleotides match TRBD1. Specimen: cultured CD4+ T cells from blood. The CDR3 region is CASSPDREWSKLFF. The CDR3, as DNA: TGCGCCAGCAGCCCGGACAGGGAGTGGTCAAAACTGTTTTTT. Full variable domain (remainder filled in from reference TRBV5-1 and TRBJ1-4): KAGVTQTPRYLIKTRGQQVTLSCSPISGHRSVSWYQQTPGQGLQFLFEYFSETQRNKGNFPGRFSGRQFSNSRSEMNVSTLELGDSALYLCASSPDREWSKLFFGSGTQLSVL.